Below, 8 T cell receptor beta chains from the same sample are listed, as sequenced in a study of T cells after yellow fever vaccination. TCRdb redid the calling of the 5' RACE reads with MiXCR, one entry per CDR3 protein. The sample includes around 400,000 distinct CDR3 sequences, 9.5% to 13% of them seen just once. Sequencing was performed on PBMCs, taken on the day of the first yellow fever vaccination. These receptors all come from a man aged 18 to 35 who received the YFV17D yellow fever vaccine.

V gene TRBV2 combines with J gene TRBJ1-2; TRBD1 matches 8 bases. The length of the CDR3 is 14 residues. V lost 8 bases and J lost 4; bases outside the gene matches: 9. The germline V gene has CDR1 SNHLY and CDR2 FYNNEI. The CDR3 DNA reads TGTGCCAGCGGACGTCAGGGGGCAAGCTATGGCTACACCTTC. Its protein product is CASGRQGASYGYTF.

Details on this clonotype: Since a much larger clone is just one base distant, this may be a read error. The chain couples TRBV7-2 to TRBJ2-2, with D unresolved. Trimming cost V 1 base and J 4 bases, with 7 bases left between them. There are 14 residues in the CDR3. Germline CDR1 SGHTA, CDR2 FQGNSA. In nucleotides, the CDR3 is TGTGCCAGCAGCTTAGGTTGGAGCACCGGGGAGCTGTTTTTT. This gives the protein CASSLGWSTGELFF.

This clonotype was recorded a few times. The V gene is TRBV12-3 or TRBV12-4, the J gene TRBJ2-7; D gene ambiguous. The CDR3 covers 13 residues. With 3 bases removed from V and 3 bases from J, the gap between germline ends came to 9 bases. In nucleotides, the CDR3 is TGTGCCAGCAGTTTTGATCCAGGCTACGAGCAGTACGTC. This sequence encodes CASSFDPGYEQYV.

In its sample, this clonotype was seen a few times. The chain joins TRBV5-1 to TRBJ1-1, with TRBD1 matching over 9 bases. V lost 3 bases, J lost 4 bases, and 10 bases stayed unmatched. From germline, CDR1 is SGHRS and CDR2 YFSETQ. This CDR3 is built from 16 residues. The CDR3 sequence is CASSSGIGTGLTEAFF. CDR3 coding DNA: TGCGCCAGCAGCTCCGGTATTGGGACAGGGCTCACTGAAGCTTTCTTT.

The chain has TRBV5-1 and TRBJ2-1; TRBD1 might be the D (6 bases). The CDR3 contains 14 residues. Between the trimmed V and J ends, which lost 0 bases and 7 bases, there was a span of 11 bases. Germline CDR1 SGHRS, CDR2 YFSETQ. The CDR3 DNA follows: TGCGCCAGCAGCTTGGACAGGGAATTAAATGAGCAGTTCTTC. Translating gives CASSLDRELNEQFF.

This clonotype was found a few times. V and J are TRBV28 and TRBJ2-7; 11 positions match TRBD2. Germline V gene sequence: CDR1 MDHEN, CDR2 SYDVKM. V dropped 5 bases and J dropped 2; count of bases not matched to a gene: 5. The CDR3 length is 15 residues. CDR3: CASSASTSGAYEQYV. In DNA form, the CDR3 reads TGTGCCAGCAGTGCATCGACTAGCGGGGCCTACGAGCAGTACGTC.

Many counts were recorded for this clonotype. The V and J genes are TRBV5-6 and TRBJ2-3, with D unresolved. The ends were cut back, 0 bases at V and 1 base at J, with 6 bases in the middle. This CDR3 is built from 14 residues. Germline CDR1 SGHDT, CDR2 YYEEEE. The CDR3 sequence: CASSLDQGTDTQYF. As DNA, the CDR3 is TGTGCCAGCAGCTTGGATCAGGGCACAGATACGCAGTATTTT.

This clonotype was counted at least ten times. V usage is TRBV3-1 and J usage is TRBJ1-6, with 10 nucleotides matching TRBD1. V was clipped by 6 bases and J by 7 bases; unmatched bases: 3. There are 14 residues in the CDR3. Germline V gene data show CDR1 as LGHDT and CDR2 as YNNKEL (reference sequence). CDR3 residues: CASSRTGGNSPLHF. For the CDR3, the DNA is TGTGCCAGCAGTCGGACAGGGGGGAATTCACCCCTCCACTTT.